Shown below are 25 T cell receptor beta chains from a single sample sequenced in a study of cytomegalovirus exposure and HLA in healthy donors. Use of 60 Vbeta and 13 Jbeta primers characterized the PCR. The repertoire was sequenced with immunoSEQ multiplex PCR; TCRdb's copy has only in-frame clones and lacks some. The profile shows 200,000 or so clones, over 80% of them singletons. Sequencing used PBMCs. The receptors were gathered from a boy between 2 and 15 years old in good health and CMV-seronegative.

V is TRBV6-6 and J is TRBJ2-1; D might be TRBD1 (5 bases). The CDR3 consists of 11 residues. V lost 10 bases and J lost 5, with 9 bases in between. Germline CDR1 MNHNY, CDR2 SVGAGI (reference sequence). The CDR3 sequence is CATRQNNEQFF. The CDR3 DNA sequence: TGTGCCACCCGACAGAACAATGAGCAGTTCTTC.

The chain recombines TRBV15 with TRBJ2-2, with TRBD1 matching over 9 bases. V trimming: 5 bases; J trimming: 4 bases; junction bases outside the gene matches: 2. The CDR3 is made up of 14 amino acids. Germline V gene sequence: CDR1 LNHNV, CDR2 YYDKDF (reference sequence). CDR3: CATSEDRGTGELFF. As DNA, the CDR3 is TGTGCCACCAGCGAGGACAGGGGCACCGGGGAGCTGTTTTTT. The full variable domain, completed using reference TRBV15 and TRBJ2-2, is DAMVIQNPRYQVTQFGKPVTLSCSQTLNHNVMYWYQQKSSQAPKLLFHYYDKDFNNEADTPDNFQSRRPNTSFCFLDIRSPGLGDTAMYLCATSEDRGTGELFFGEGSRLTVL.

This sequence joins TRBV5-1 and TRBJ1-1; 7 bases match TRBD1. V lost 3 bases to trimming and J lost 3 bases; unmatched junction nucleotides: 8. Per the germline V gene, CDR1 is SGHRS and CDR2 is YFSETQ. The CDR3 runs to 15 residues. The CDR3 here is CASSYIGGEYTEAFF. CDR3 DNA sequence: TGCGCCAGCAGCTACATAGGGGGCGAATACACTGAAGCTTTCTTT.

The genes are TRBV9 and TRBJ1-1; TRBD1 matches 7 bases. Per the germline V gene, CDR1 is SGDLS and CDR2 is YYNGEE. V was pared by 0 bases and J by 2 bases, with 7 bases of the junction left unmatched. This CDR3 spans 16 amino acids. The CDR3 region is CASSVGEGAVNTEAFF. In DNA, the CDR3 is TGTGCCAGCAGCGTAGGAGAGGGGGCAGTTAACACTGAAGCTTTCTTT. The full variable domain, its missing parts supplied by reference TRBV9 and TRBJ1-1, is DSGVTQTPKHLITATGQRVTLRCSPRSGDLSVYWYQQSLDQGLQFLIQYYNGEERAKGNILERFSAQQFPDLHSELNLSSLELGDSALYFCASSVGEGAVNTEAFFGQGTRLTVV.

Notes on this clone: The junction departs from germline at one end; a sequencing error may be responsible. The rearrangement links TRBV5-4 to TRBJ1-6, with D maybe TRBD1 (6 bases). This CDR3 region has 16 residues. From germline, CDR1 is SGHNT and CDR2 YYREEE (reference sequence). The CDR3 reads CASNLGGSHYNSPLHF. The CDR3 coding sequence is TGTGCCAGCAACTTGGGGGGCAGCCATTATAATTCACCCCTCCACTTT.

CDR3 region: CASSHSGQGAGNTIYF. Here the CDR3 DNA reads TGTGCCAGCTCACATAGTGGACAGGGGGCTGGAAACACCATATATTTT. This chain uses TRBV18 with TRBJ1-3, with 10 bases identical to TRBD1. Germline loops: CDR1 KGHSH, CDR2 LQKENI. The ends lost 4 bases at V and 2 bases at J; junction bases unmatched: 5. The CDR3 covers 16 residues.

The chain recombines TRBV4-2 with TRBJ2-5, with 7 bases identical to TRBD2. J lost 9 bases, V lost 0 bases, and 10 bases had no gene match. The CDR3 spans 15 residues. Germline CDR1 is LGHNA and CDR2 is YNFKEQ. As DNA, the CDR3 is TGTGCCAGCAGCCAAGATTTGGCTAGCGGTGGGGCCCAGTACTTC. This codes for CASSQDLASGGAQYF.

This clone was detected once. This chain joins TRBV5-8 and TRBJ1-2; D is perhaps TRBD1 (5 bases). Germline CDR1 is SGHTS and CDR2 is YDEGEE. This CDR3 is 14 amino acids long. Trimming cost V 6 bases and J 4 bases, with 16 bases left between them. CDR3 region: CASTFCGRAYGYTF. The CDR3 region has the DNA TGTGCCAGCACTTTCTGCGGCAGGGCCTATGGCTACACCTTC.

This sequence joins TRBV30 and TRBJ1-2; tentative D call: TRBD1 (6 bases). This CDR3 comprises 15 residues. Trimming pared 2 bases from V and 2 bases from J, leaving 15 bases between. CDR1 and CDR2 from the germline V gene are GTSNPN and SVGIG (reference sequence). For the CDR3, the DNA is TGTGCCTGGAGTTATAGGGGGGGGATCAACTATGGCTACACCTTC. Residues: CAWSYRGGINYGYTF.

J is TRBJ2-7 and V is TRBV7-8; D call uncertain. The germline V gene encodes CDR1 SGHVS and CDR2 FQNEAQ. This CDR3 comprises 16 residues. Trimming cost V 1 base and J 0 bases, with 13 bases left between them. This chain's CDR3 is CASSLVERLSSYEQYF. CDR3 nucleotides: TGTGCCAGCAGCTTAGTAGAGCGTCTGAGCTCCTACGAGCAGTACTTC.

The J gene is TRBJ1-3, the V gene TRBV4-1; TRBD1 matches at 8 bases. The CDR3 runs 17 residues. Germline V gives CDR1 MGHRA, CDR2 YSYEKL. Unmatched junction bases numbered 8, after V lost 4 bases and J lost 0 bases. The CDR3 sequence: CASSRGAQGASGNTIYF. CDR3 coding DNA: TGCGCCAGCAGCCGTGGGGCTCAGGGGGCCTCTGGAAACACCATATATTTT.

The CDR3 coding sequence is TGTGCCAGTAGTATAGCCCTTGGCGGCACAGGGACCTACGAGCAGTACTTC. It translates to CASSIALGGTGTYEQYF. The chain couples TRBV19 to TRBJ2-7; D perhaps matches TRBD1 (6 bases). The CDR3 length is 17 residues. V was clipped by 1 base and J by 2 bases, with 18 bases between them. Germline V gene data show CDR1 as LNHDA and CDR2 as SQIVND (reference sequence).

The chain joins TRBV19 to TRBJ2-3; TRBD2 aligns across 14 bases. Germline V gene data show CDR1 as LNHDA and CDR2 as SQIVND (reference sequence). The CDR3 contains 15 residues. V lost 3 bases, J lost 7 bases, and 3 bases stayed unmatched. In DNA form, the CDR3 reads TGTGCCAGTAGTATCGGACTAGCGGGGGGAAATACGCAGTATTTT. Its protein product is CASSIGLAGGNTQYF.

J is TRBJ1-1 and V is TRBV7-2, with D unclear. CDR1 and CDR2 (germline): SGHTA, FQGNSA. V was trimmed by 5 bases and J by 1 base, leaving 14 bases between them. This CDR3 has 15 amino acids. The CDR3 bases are TGTGCCAGCAGCCCAGCGGCCAGCCCGAACACTGAAGCTTTCTTT. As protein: CASSPAASPNTEAFF.

The CDR3 sequence: CASRDFSSGNTIYF. CDR3 in DNA: TGTGCCAGCCGGGACTTCAGCTCTGGAAACACCATATATTTT. This chain joins TRBV19 and TRBJ1-3; possible D gene TRBD1, 5 bases. The ends were cut back, 9 bases at V and 0 bases at J, with 12 bases in the middle. The CDR3 is 14 amino acids. Germline CDR1 is LNHDA and CDR2 is SQIVND (reference sequence).

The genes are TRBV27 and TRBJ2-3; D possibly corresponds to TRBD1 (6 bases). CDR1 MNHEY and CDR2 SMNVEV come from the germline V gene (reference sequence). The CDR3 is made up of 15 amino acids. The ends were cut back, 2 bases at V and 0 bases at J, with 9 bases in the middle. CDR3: CASSLGQTSTDTQYF. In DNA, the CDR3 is TGTGCCAGCAGTTTAGGACAGACGAGCACAGATACGCAGTATTTT.

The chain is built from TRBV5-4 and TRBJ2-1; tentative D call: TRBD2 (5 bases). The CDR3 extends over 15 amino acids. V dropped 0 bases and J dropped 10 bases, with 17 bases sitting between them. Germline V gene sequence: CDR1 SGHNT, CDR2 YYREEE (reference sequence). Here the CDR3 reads CASSLALAAGREQFF. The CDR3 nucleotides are TGTGCCAGCAGCTTGGCCCTAGCTGCGGGTCGCGAGCAGTTCTTC.

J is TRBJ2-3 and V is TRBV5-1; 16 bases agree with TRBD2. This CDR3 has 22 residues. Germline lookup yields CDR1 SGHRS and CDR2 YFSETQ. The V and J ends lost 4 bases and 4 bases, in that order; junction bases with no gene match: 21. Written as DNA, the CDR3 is TGCGCCAGCAGCCCCACTGGCGGGACTAGCGGGGGGGCCGGTATCAGTCCAGATACGCAGTATTTT. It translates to CASSPTGGTSGGAGISPDTQYF.

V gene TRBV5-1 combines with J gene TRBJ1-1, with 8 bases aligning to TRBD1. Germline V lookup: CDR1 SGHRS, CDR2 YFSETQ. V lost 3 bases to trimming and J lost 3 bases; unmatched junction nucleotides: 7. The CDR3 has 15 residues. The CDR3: CASSSTDREDTEAFF. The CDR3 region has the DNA TGCGCCAGCAGCTCAACGGACAGGGAGGACACTGAAGCTTTCTTT. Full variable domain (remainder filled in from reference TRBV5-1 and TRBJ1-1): KAGVTQTPRYLIKTRGQQVTLSCSPISGHRSVSWYQQTPGQGLQFLFEYFSETQRNKGNFPGRFSGRQFSNSRSEMNVSTLELGDSALYLCASSSTDREDTEAFFGQGTRLTVV.

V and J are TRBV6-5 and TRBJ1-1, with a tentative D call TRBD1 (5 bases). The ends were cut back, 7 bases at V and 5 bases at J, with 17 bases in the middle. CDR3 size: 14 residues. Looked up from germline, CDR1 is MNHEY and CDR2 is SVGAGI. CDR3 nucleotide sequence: TGTGCCAGCACCCCCGGGCGGGGGAAGACTGAAGCTTTCTTT. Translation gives CASTPGRGKTEAFF.

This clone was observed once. CDR3 residues: CATSRGFRAGLQPQHF. The CDR3 DNA is TGTGCCACCAGCAGAGGATTTCGGGCAGGACTACAGCCCCAGCATTTT. The chain is built from TRBV15 and TRBJ1-5; D unresolved. The CDR3 loop spans 16 amino acids. Trimming shortened V by 1 base and J by 7 bases, and 17 bases separated the two germline ends. Germline values: CDR1 LNHNV, CDR2 YYDKDF (reference sequence).

Here the CDR3 DNA reads TGTGCCAGCGGTCCGGGGGGACCCTACTCCTACGAGCAGTACTTC. Its protein is CASGPGGPYSYEQYF. The chain combines TRBV7-9 with TRBJ2-7; TRBD2 agrees at 7 bases. This CDR3 is built from 15 residues. Losses at the gene ends were 8 bases for V and 0 bases for J; bases not matched to a gene: 10. In germline, CDR1 is SEHNR, CDR2 FQNEAQ (reference sequence).

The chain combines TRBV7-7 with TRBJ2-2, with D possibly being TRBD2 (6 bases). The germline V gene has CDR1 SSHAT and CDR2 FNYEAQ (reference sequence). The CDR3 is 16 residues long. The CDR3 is CASGPNSGANTGELFF. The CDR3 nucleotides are TGTGCTAGCGGACCTAATAGCGGAGCCAACACCGGGGAGCTGTTTTTT.

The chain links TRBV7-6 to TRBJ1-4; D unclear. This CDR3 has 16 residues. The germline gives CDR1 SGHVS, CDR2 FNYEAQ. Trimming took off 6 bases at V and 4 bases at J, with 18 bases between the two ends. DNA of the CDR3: TGTGCCAGCAGTTTCTCTGGCGGGAAAAATAATGAAAAACTGTTTTTT. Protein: CASSFSGGKNNEKLFF.

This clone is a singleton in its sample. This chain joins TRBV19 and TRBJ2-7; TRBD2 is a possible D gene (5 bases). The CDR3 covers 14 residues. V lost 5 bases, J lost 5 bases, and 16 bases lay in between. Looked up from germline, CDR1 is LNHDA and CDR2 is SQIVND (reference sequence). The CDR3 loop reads CASSAEGDPHEQYF. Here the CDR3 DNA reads TGTGCCAGTAGTGCAGAGGGAGATCCCCACGAGCAGTACTTC.